This T cell receptor beta chain was identified during a study of blood T cell repertoires in COVID-19. Whole-study context: COVID-19 samples from acute and convalescent phases originated in the United States, Italy and Spain. PBMCs, B-cell-depleted T cells, or T cells provided the cDNA or gDNA that made up the material.

This CDR3 has 15 residues. Original processing methods: Reference gene primer amplification in the assay estimated nucleated cell counts. Sequencing used immunoSEQ multiplex PCR; TCRdb keeps in-frame clones, though not all of them. Clone size and V and J calls were adopted from that table, with D and trimming inferred from the DNA. Counted here are 200,000 to 300,000 clones, approximately 91% occurring once; the ten biggest clones make up roughly 0.8%. Sequences were obtained from peripheral blood. V and J are TRBV21-1 and TRBJ2-2; the table's D gene call, TRBD1, was not cross checked with the DNA. TRBV21-1 is labeled a pseudogene. This TCR came from a woman under 40 with acute or convalescent COVID-19. In nucleotides, the CDR3 is TGTGCCAGCAGCAAAGGACAGGGGGTATCCGGGGAGCTGTTTTTT. This encodes CASSKGQGVSGELFF.